Each of the 5 T cell receptor beta chains below was sequenced from the same sample in a study of blood T cells in healthy people across ages. Primers used in a second PCR of roughly 7 to 11 cycles were a sample-barcoded 5' primer and a J-beta primer mix. TCRdb re-analysed the 5' RACE reads in MiXCR, keeping a single row per CDR3 protein. The table records about 1.4 million distinct CDR3 sequences, approximately 59% of them present only once. Sequencing was done on a sample of blood. Every receptor here comes from a young man in good health.

The sample holds one count of this clonotype. The V call is TRBV6-2 or TRBV6-3, the J call TRBJ1-5, with TRBD1 identical over 7 bases. Germline loops: CDR1 MNHEY, CDR2 SVGEGT. The CDR3 loop spans 19 amino acids. Germline trimming cut 2 bases from V and 3 bases from J; bases unmatched to any gene: 16. The CDR3 protein is CASSYARLTGERLNQPQHF. In DNA, the CDR3 is TGTGCCAGCAGTTACGCGCGACTTACAGGGGAGCGCCTCAATCAGCCCCAGCATTTT.

This clonotype has more than one count but fewer than ten. This sequence joins TRBV3-1 and TRBJ2-1; D is ambiguous. V was shortened by 1 base and J by 8 bases, with 3 bases between the two germline ends. The germline V gene encodes CDR1 LGHDT and CDR2 YNNKEL (reference sequence). CDR3 length equals 11 residues. The CDR3 reads CASSQVDEQFF. The CDR3 bases are TGTGCCAGCAGCCAAGTCGATGAGCAGTTCTTC.

This sequence joins TRBV4-1 and TRBJ2-5, with D perhaps matching TRBD1 or TRBD2 (5 bases each). V lost 4 bases, J lost 4 bases, and 13 bases lay in between. The CDR3 runs to 14 residues. Looked up from germline, CDR1 is MGHRA and CDR2 is YSYEKL. This CDR3 is CASSPSPGLETQYF. In DNA, the CDR3 is TGCGCCAGCAGCCCTTCTCCGGGGCTAGAGACCCAGTACTTC.

The V call is TRBV20-1, the J call TRBJ2-5; 11 bases match TRBD2. Germline V lookup: CDR1 DFQATT, CDR2 SNEGSKA (reference sequence). J gave up 7 bases and V 5 bases, and 15 bases lay outside the gene matches. The CDR3 runs to 16 residues. This CDR3 is CSAPPTSGAVQGTQYF. The DNA of the CDR3 is TGCAGTGCTCCCCCGACTAGCGGGGCAGTCCAGGGGACCCAGTACTTC.

V usage is TRBV11-2 and J usage is TRBJ2-7; D possibly corresponds to TRBD1 (5 bases). The CDR3 covers 13 residues. The ends were cut back, 2 bases at V and 5 bases at J, with 10 bases in the middle. The germline V gene has CDR1 SGHAT and CDR2 FQNNGV. Here the CDR3 reads CASSLLQVNEQYF. The CDR3 bases are TGTGCCAGCAGCTTACTACAGGTTAACGAGCAGTACTTC. The complete variable domain, with remaining parts taken from reference TRBV11-2 and TRBJ2-7, reads EAGVAQSPRYKIIEKRQSVAFWCNPISGHATLYWYQQILGQGPKLLIQFQNNGVVDDSQLPKDRFSAERLKGVDSTLKIQPAKLEDSAVYLCASSLLQVNEQYFGPGTRLTVT.